One sample yielded the 25 T cell receptor beta chains listed below, sequenced in a study of cytomegalovirus exposure and HLA in healthy donors. The PCR was carried out with 60 Vbeta primers and 13 Jbeta primers. Method: immunoSEQ multiplex PCR; TCRdb's copy keeps in-frame clones and lacks some. The sample has roughly 100,000 clones, roughly 80% seen once. Sequencing was done on a sample of PBMCs. These receptors all come from a man aged 35 to 55 in good health and CMV-seronegative.

V gene TRBV18 combines with J gene TRBJ1-5, with 7 bases lining up with TRBD1. The CDR3 runs to 15 residues. Looked up from germline, CDR1 is KGHSH and CDR2 is LQKENI. J gave up 4 bases and V 1 base, and 4 bases lay outside the gene matches. CDR3 sequence (DNA): TGTGCCAGCTCACCACAGGGGGCCGGTAATCAGCCCCAGCATTTT. As protein: CASSPQGAGNQPQHF.

This chain links TRBV4-1 with TRBJ2-2; 7 positions agree with TRBD1. V was pared by 0 bases and J by 4 bases, with 5 bases of the junction left unmatched. The CDR3 is 16 amino acids. The germline V gene has CDR1 MGHRA and CDR2 YSYEKL. The CDR3: CASSQEDRPATGELFF. The CDR3 nucleotides read TGCGCCAGCAGCCAAGAGGACAGGCCGGCCACCGGGGAGCTGTTTTTT.

This clone was observed a handful of times. The J gene is TRBJ2-5, the V gene TRBV5-1, with D perhaps TRBD2 (5 bases). Per the germline V gene, CDR1 is SGHRS and CDR2 is YFSETQ. This CDR3 is built from 14 residues. Trimming shortened V by 7 bases and J by 3 bases, and 16 bases separated the two germline ends. This CDR3 reads CASRAGLIEETQYF. The CDR3 DNA reads TGCGCCAGCCGAGCCGGACTCATCGAAGAGACCCAGTACTTC. Based on the CDR3 plus reference TRBV5-1 and TRBJ2-5, the full variable domain is KAGVTQTPRYLIKTRGQQVTLSCSPISGHRSVSWYQQTPGQGLQFLFEYFSETQRNKGNFPGRFSGRQFSNSRSEMNVSTLELGDSALYLCASRAGLIEETQYFGPGTRLLVL.

The chain uses TRBV9 and TRBJ1-1, with a weak D call TRBD1 (5 bases). CDR1 is SGDLS and CDR2 is YYNGEE in the germline V gene. V was clipped by 0 bases and J by 7 bases, with 10 bases between them. The CDR3 is 13 amino acids. CDR3 in amino acids: CASSVVYQGEAFF. CDR3 DNA: TGTGCCAGCAGCGTAGTATATCAGGGTGAAGCTTTCTTT.

The chain recombines TRBV28 with TRBJ2-7; 8 positions match TRBD1. Losses at the gene ends were 2 bases for V and 7 bases for J; bases not matched to a gene: 10. The germline V gene has CDR1 MDHEN and CDR2 SYDVKM. The CDR3 consists of 15 residues. The CDR3 sequence is CASSLGGQAPPEQYF. CDR3 nucleotide sequence: TGTGCCAGCAGTTTAGGGGGACAGGCCCCCCCAGAGCAGTACTTC.

The V call is TRBV5-1, the J call TRBJ2-3; 14 bases line up with TRBD2. The CDR3 covers 19 residues. V dropped 5 bases and J dropped 2; count of bases not matched to a gene: 13. CDR1 SGHRS and CDR2 YFSETQ come from the germline V gene. The CDR3 region is CASSLGSGLAGADTDTQYF. CDR3 bases: TGCGCCAGCAGTTTAGGTTCGGGACTAGCGGGGGCGGACACAGATACGCAGTATTTT.

A note on this clone: Relative to the germline gene, one junction end is altered; a read error may explain this. The J gene is TRBJ1-1, the V gene TRBV29-1; D may be TRBD1 (6 bases). Germline-derived CDR1 and CDR2 are SQVTM and ANQGSEA. This CDR3 spans 11 amino acids. This CDR3 is CSSRDNNEAFF. The CDR3 DNA sequence: TGCAGCTCCCGGGACAACAATGAAGCTTTCTTT.

V gene TRBV5-4 combines with J gene TRBJ2-2; TRBD1 might be the D (5 bases). V lost 4 bases, J lost 1 base, and 11 bases lay in between. Germline V gene data show CDR1 as SGHNT and CDR2 as YYREEE (reference sequence). The CDR3 runs 15 residues. The CDR3 bases are TGTGCCAGCAGCCCGATAGACAGGAACACCGGGGAGCTGTTTTTT. Its translation is CASSPIDRNTGELFF.

The chain recombines TRBV4-3 with TRBJ1-5; D call uncertain. This CDR3 is 15 amino acids long. V was pared by 0 bases and J by 7 bases, with 13 bases between. CDR1 and CDR2 from the germline V gene are LGHNA and YSLEER. CDR3 nucleotides: TGCGCCAGCAGCCAAGACCTCGTTAGCAGCCAGCCCCAGCATTTT. Residues: CASSQDLVSSQPQHF.

This chain joins TRBV5-5 and TRBJ1-4, with a possible D match to TRBD1 (5 bases). There are 14 residues in the CDR3. Germline-derived CDR1 and CDR2 are SGHKS and YYEKEE (reference sequence). The ends were cut back, 4 bases at V and 8 bases at J, with 15 bases in the middle. In DNA, the CDR3 is TGTGCCAGCAGCGAGGCGGGGCTCCTCGAAAAACTGTTTTTT. Amino acid sequence: CASSEAGLLEKLFF.

The genes are TRBV13 and TRBJ2-7; 7 bases are a match to TRBD1. This CDR3 region has 15 residues. Per the germline V gene, CDR1 is PRHDT and CDR2 is FYEKMQ (reference sequence). The ends lost 5 bases at V and 6 bases at J; junction bases unmatched: 13. CDR3 amino acids: CASSPDRVESTEQYF. Written as DNA, the CDR3 is TGTGCCAGCAGCCCAGACAGGGTCGAATCTACCGAGCAGTACTTC.

This sequence joins TRBV6-4 and TRBJ2-3, with TRBD2 matching 7 bases. With V trimmed by 4 bases and J by 4 bases, 8 bases remained unmatched. Germline values: CDR1 MRHNA, CDR2 SNTAGT. The CDR3 spans 15 residues. CDR3 sequence: CASSGSGFGADTQYF. The CDR3 nucleotides are TGTGCCAGCAGTGGTAGCGGGTTCGGGGCAGATACGCAGTATTTT.

This clone was seen only a few times. The V gene is TRBV30, the J gene TRBJ1-2; D is possibly TRBD1 (5 bases). This CDR3 comprises 11 residues. Germline assignment: CDR1 GTSNPN and CDR2 SVGIG (reference sequence). Trimming took 0 bases from V and 6 from J, leaving 5 bases between them. For the CDR3, the DNA is TGTGCCTGGAGTGTGGGGCATGGCTACACCTTC. Its translation: CAWSVGHGYTF.

This sequence joins TRBV23-1 and TRBJ2-5, with TRBD1 as a possible D gene (5 bases). TRBV23-1 is given ORF status, its function remaining uncertain. V lost 3 bases, J lost 2 bases, and 10 bases lay in between. There are 14 residues in the CDR3. The chain's CDR3 is CASSHRQSQETQYF. CDR3 DNA sequence: TGCGCCAGCAGTCACCGACAGTCACAAGAGACCCAGTACTTC.

The V gene is TRBV19, the J gene TRBJ2-4; 7 nucleotides align to TRBD1. The CDR3 contains 14 residues. The junction had 6 bases not matched to a gene; V was cut back by 8 bases and J by 2 bases. The germline CDR1 and CDR2 sequences are LNHDA and SQIVND (reference sequence). CDR3 loop: CASQGVIPKNIQYF. For the CDR3, the DNA is TGTGCCAGTCAGGGGGTGATACCCAAAAACATTCAGTACTTC.

The CDR3, as DNA: TGTGCCAGCAGCTCCGAACACACTAGCGGGGGGTACTATCGGAATGAGCAGTTCTTC. Its translation is CASSSEHTSGGYYRNEQFF. The genes are TRBV7-2 and TRBJ2-1; 12 bases are shared with TRBD2. V was clipped by 4 bases and J by 7 bases; unmatched bases: 17. The CDR3 is made up of 19 amino acids. Germline V CDR1 and CDR2: SGHTA, FQGNSA.

This clone was picked up a small number of times. The chain carries TRBV9 and TRBJ1-3; 8 positions match TRBD1. Trimming removed 3 bases from V and 4 bases from J; junction bases left unmatched: 3. Germline CDR1 SGDLS, CDR2 YYNGEE. The CDR3 is 14 amino acids. The DNA of the CDR3 is TGTGCCAGCAGCGGACAGGGGACGGGAAACACCATATATTTT. Amino acid sequence: CASSGQGTGNTIYF. Full variable domain (remainder filled in from reference TRBV9 and TRBJ1-3): DSGVTQTPKHLITATGQRVTLRCSPRSGDLSVYWYQQSLDQGLQFLIQYYNGEERAKGNILERFSAQQFPDLHSELNLSSLELGDSALYFCASSGQGTGNTIYFGEGSWLTVV.

The chain couples TRBV5-1 to TRBJ2-5, with TRBD1 matching 10 bases. The end of the DNA aligns better with TRBJ2-7, so the J call may be wrong. The germline V gene has CDR1 SGHRS and CDR2 YFSETQ. The CDR3 is 17 amino acids. CDR3 loop: CASSLGGGDRGSYEQYF. The CDR3 coding sequence is TGCGCCAGCAGCTTGGGGGGTGGGGACAGGGGAAGCTACGAGCAGTACTTC.

The chain has TRBV5-1 and TRBJ1-1, with no clear D. Germline V lookup: CDR1 SGHRS, CDR2 YFSETQ. The CDR3 contains 16 residues. Trimming removed 1 base at V and 4 bases at J, with 17 bases between. The CDR3 here is CASSLRNVREGTEAFF. The CDR3 coding sequence is TGCGCCAGCAGCTTGCGCAACGTCCGGGAGGGCACTGAAGCTTTCTTT.

The rearrangement joins TRBV14 to TRBJ1-1; TRBD1 might be the D (5 bases). V gave up 7 bases and J gave up 6 bases, with 15 bases separating them. From germline, CDR1 is SGHDN and CDR2 FVKESK. The CDR3 is 13 amino acids. The CDR3 region has the DNA TGTGCCAGCACACAGGAATATACCTCTGAAGCTTTCTTT. It is translated as CASTQEYTSEAFF.

V is TRBV10-3 and J is TRBJ1-3; no reliable D call. V lost 11 bases to trimming and J lost 1 base, with 9 bases between them. Germline V CDR1 and CDR2: ENHRY, SYGVKD. The CDR3 runs 12 residues. The CDR3 here is CAAGFSGNTIYF. DNA for the CDR3: TGTGCCGCCGGGTTTTCTGGAAACACCATATATTTT.

The chain uses TRBV13 and TRBJ2-2; TRBD1 agrees at 7 bases. V lost 5 bases, J lost 5 bases, and 8 bases stayed unmatched. Germline CDR1 and CDR2: PRHDT and FYEKMQ (reference sequence). The CDR3 is made up of 15 amino acids. DNA of the CDR3: TGTGCCAGCAGCCGTGGGACAGTGAAAACCGGGGAGCTGTTTTTT. Protein: CASSRGTVKTGELFF.

This chain uses TRBV18 with TRBJ2-3; 14 bases fit TRBD2. V was clipped by 3 bases and J by 7 bases; unmatched bases: 6. CDR1 and CDR2 (germline): KGHSH, LQKENI. This CDR3 has 16 amino acids. The CDR3 sequence: CASSPGLAGDSYTQYF. DNA for the CDR3: TGTGCCAGCTCACCGGGACTAGCGGGGGATTCCTATACGCAGTATTTT.

The rearrangement joins TRBV11-2 to TRBJ2-3; the match to TRBD2 covers 8 bases. This CDR3 contains 14 residues. The germline gives CDR1 SGHAT, CDR2 FQNNGV. The J segment lost 5 bases and the V segment lost 7 bases, leaving 8 bases of the junction unmatched. The CDR3 is CASTPGGAGDTQYF. The CDR3 DNA reads TGTGCCAGCACTCCGGGGGGGGCCGGAGATACGCAGTATTTT. Looking up the rest from reference TRBV11-2 and TRBJ2-3 gives the full variable domain: EAGVAQSPRYKIIEKRQSVAFWCNPISGHATLYWYQQILGQGPKLLIQFQNNGVVDDSQLPKDRFSAERLKGVDSTLKIQPAKLEDSAVYLCASTPGGAGDTQYFGPGTRLTVL.

The chain has TRBV21-1 and TRBJ1-2; TRBD1, the table's D call, lacks a check against the DNA. TRBV21-1 is a pseudogene locus. The CDR3 runs 16 residues. The CDR3 DNA sequence: TGTGCCAGCACAATCCCGGGACAGGAAGCTAACTATGGCTACACCTTC. The encoded protein is CASTIPGQEANYGYTF.